A selection of T cell receptor beta chains follows, all from one sample in a study of cytotoxic CD8 clonotypes in ibrutinib-treated CLL. Produced via immunoSEQ multiplex PCR; TCRdb's table is partial and in-frame only. This table holds almost 250,000 clones, 70% found once. The source material was PBMCs, sampled after 24 months of ibrutinib treatment. All receptors come from a human donor with chronic lymphocytic leukemia. Both conserved end residues are part of each CDR3. D genes are given only for firm matches. Some rows have no size entry. The others give once, few or many, or a class for an expanded clone.

TRBJ2-6	TRBD1	18	TRBV28	-	TGTGCCAGCATATCCCCAGCGGCAGGGGGCCCTGGGGCCAACGTCCTGACTTTC	CASISPAAGGPGANVLTF
TRBJ2-2	TRBD1	16	TRBV5-1	-	TGCGCCAGCAGCTTGAGGGCCGAGGGGGCGACCGGGGAGCTGTTTTTT	CASSLRAEGATGELFF
TRBJ2-3	TRBD2	17	TRBV4-3	-	TGCGCCAGCAGCCAAGTGCTAGCGGGAGGCAACACAGATACGCAGTATTTT	CASSQVLAGGNTDTQYF
TRBJ1-2	TRBD1	13	TRBV5-1	-	TGCGCCAGCAGTACAGGGGCGGCCTATGGCTACACCTTC	CASSTGAAYGYTF
TRBJ2-3	-	14	TRBV2	-	TGTGCCAGCAGTGAAGGACTCAGCACAGATACGCAGTATTTT	CASSEGLSTDTQYF
TRBJ2-1	-	12	TRBV13	-	TGTGCCAGCAGCCCTCGTCCAGGTGAGCAGTTCTTC	CASSPRPGEQFF
TRBJ2-7	TRBD2	17	TRBV19	-	TGTGCCAGTAGCCCGCGGGTAGCGGGAGTGAGCTCCTACGAGCAGTACTTC	CASSPRVAGVSSYEQYF
TRBJ2-7	TRBD2	13	TRBV9	-	TGTGCCAGCAGTGGGGGAGGGCTCCGGGAGCAGTACTTC	CASSGGGLREQYF
TRBJ2-7	TRBD2	14	TRBV7-9	-	TGTGCCAGCAGCTCCACTAGCGCTTCCTACGAGCAGTACTTC	CASSSTSASYEQYF
TRBJ1-5	-	17	TRBV4-1	-	TGCGCCAGCAGCCAAGATGCGGGCGGGGCAATCCGTCAGCCCCAGCATTTT	CASSQDAGGAIRQPQHF
TRBJ2-7	TRBD2	15	TRBV6-5	once	TGTGCCAGCAGGGGTAGACTAGCGGGGAAGTACGAGCAGTACTTC	CASRGRLAGKYEQYF
TRBJ2-7	-	12	TRBV30	once	TGTGCCTGGACTCGACACAACTACGAGCAGTACTTC	CAWTRHNYEQYF
TRBJ2-7	-	13	TRBV30	few	TGTGCCTGGAGTTTGGGAGGTAGCTACGAGCAGTACTTC	CAWSLGGSYEQYF
TRBJ2-1	-	13	TRBV30	-	TGTGCCTGGAGTCGCAGAGGGCGGACCGGACAGTTCTTC	CAWSRRGRTGQFF
TRBJ2-2	TRBD1	16	TRBV6-6	-	TGTGCCAGCAGGACATGGGACAGGGGGCAGACCGGGGAGCTGTTTTTT	CASRTWDRGQTGELFF
TRBJ1-4	-	13	TRBV18	-	TGTGCCAGCTCGCGGGGGCCTGGAGAAAAACTGTTTTTT	CASSRGPGEKLFF
TRBJ1-1	-	13	TRBV29-1	-	TGCAGCGCTCGGTCTCGAACGAACACTGAAGCTTTCTTT	CSARSRTNTEAFF
TRBJ2-6	TRBD1	16	TRBV27	few	TGTGCCAGCAGAAGACAGGGGGCTAACGGGGCCAACGTCCTGACTTTC	CASRRQGANGANVLTF
TRBJ2-2	TRBD1	17	TRBV5-4	-	TGTGCCAGCAGTCCACCCGGGACAGGGGCGTTAACCGGGGAGCTGTTTTTT	CASSPPGTGALTGELFF
TRBJ1-1	-	13	TRBV29-1	-	TGCAGCGTTGAAACGATGCCCAACACTGAAGCTTTCTTT	CSVETMPNTEAFF
TRBJ2-3	-	14	TRBV11-3	-	TGTGCCAGCAGCTTAGTGAACAGTCCAGATACGCAGTATTTT	CASSLVNSPDTQYF
TRBJ1-5	-	12	TRBV30	-	TGTGCCCACGGGGGAGGCAATCAGCCCCAGCATTTT	CAHGGGNQPQHF
TRBJ2-2	-	17	TRBV9	-	TGTGCCAGCAGCGTAGTTCTGGCGGGACCGGGCACCGGGGAGCTGTTTTTT	CASSVVLAGPGTGELFF
TRBJ2-4	TRBD1	14	TRBV5-6	-	TGTGCCAGCAGCTCACAGGGGTCCAAAAACATTCAGTACTTC	CASSSQGSKNIQYF
TRBJ2-6	-	16	TRBV4-2	-	TGTGCCAGCACCCCGTCCCCTTTCTCTGGGGCCAACGTCCTGACTTTC	CASTPSPFSGANVLTF
TRBJ2-7	-	13	TRBV7-7	-	TGTGCTAGCAGCGTCCTGACTGACTCCGAGCAGTACTTC	CASSVLTDSEQYF
TRBJ1-5	TRBD1	16	TRBV10-3	-	TGTGCCATCAGTGCTGACACAGGGGGCGCGGATCAGCCCCAGCATTTT	CAISADTGGADQPQHF
TRBJ2-3	-	16	TRBV2	-	TGTGCCAGCAGAAGGGACTTCGTAAGCTCGACAGATACGCAGTATTTT	CASRRDFVSSTDTQYF
TRBJ1-1	TRBD1	17	TRBV29-1	-	TGCAGCGTTGAAGATAAAGGGACAGGAGATACCCACACTGAAGCTTTCTTT	CSVEDKGTGDTHTEAFF
TRBJ1-1	-	13	TRBV29-1	-	TGCAGCGTTGAGGGGGAGATGAACACTGAAGCTTTCTTT	CSVEGEMNTEAFF